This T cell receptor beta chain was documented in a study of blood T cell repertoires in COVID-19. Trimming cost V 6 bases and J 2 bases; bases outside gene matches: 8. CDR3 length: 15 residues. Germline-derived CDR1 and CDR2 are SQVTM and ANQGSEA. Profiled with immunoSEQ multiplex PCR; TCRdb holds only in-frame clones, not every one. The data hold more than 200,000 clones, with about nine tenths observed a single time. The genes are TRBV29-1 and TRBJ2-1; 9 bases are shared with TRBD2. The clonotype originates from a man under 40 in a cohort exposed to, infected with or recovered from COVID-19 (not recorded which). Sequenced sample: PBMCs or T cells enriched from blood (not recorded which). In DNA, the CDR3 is TGCAGCGTAACCCGAAGCGGGAGGACCTACAATGAGCAGTTCTTC. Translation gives CSVTRSGRTYNEQFF.